The 7 T cell receptor beta chains below come from one sample, sequenced in a study of Tregs in tolerant kidney transplant recipients. The table came from immunoSEQ multiplex PCR; TCRdb's copy has only in-frame clones and leaves some out. The sample yields around 120,000 clones, around 91% seen once. Sequenced sample: CD4+ T cells from blood. These receptors were obtained from a human donor in good health.

The chain joins TRBV7-9 to TRBJ2-7; no clear D gene. Germline V CDR1 and CDR2: SEHNR, FQNEAQ (reference sequence). V shed 5 bases and J shed 8 bases, with 10 bases lying between them. The CDR3 sequence is 11 residues long. The CDR3 DNA reads as TGTGCCAGCAGCCCTAATTTGCAGCAGTACTTC. Amino acids: CASSPNLQQYF.

The CDR3 bases are TGTGCCAGTAGTTCGGACAGGGATTATCACTACGAGCAGTACTTC. Translation: CASSSDRDYHYEQYF. The gene calls are TRBV19 and TRBJ2-7; 8 bases agree with TRBD1. Losses at the gene ends were 5 bases for V and 3 bases for J; bases not matched to a gene: 9. CDR3 length: 15 amino acids. CDR1 and CDR2 (germline): LNHDA, SQIVND (reference sequence).

This clone occurred once. This chain links TRBV29-1 with TRBJ1-5; TRBD1 might be the D (5 bases). CDR1 and CDR2 from the germline V gene are SQVTM and ANQGSEA. The CDR3 has 13 residues. Trimming removed 4 bases at V and 4 bases at J, with 11 bases between. The CDR3 protein is CSVGDGQNQPQHF. CDR3 coding DNA: TGCAGCGTTGGGGACGGGCAAAATCAGCCCCAGCATTTT.

The chain uses TRBV18 and TRBJ2-7, with D maybe TRBD2 (6 bases). V was cut by 6 bases and J by 7 bases, with 13 bases left in between. Looked up from germline, CDR1 is KGHSH and CDR2 is LQKENI. There are 12 residues in the CDR3. The CDR3, as DNA: TGTGCCAGCTCTACGGGGGTAAAGGAGCAGTACTTC. Translating it yields CASSTGVKEQYF.

Details on this clone: The junction departs from germline at one end; a sequencing error may be responsible. The chain recombines TRBV2 with TRBJ1-2; 8 positions match TRBD1. This CDR3 region has 15 residues. The germline CDR1 and CDR2 sequences are SNHLY and FYNNEI. Written as DNA, the CDR3 is TGTGCCTGCAGACAGGGGATATCTGTGGACTATGGCTACACCTTC. Translating it yields CACRQGISVDYGYTF.

The V gene is TRBV5-1, the J gene TRBJ2-6; 7 bases fit TRBD2. The germline V gene has CDR1 SGHRS and CDR2 YFSETQ. After removal of 7 bases from V and 0 bases from J, the junction contained 7 bases not matched to a gene. The CDR3 is 16 amino acids. The CDR3 DNA reads as TGCGCCAGCCGGGGGGAGTTCTTCTCTGGGGCCAACGTCCTGACTTTC. Translating gives CASRGEFFSGANVLTF.

The chain recombines TRBV23-1 with TRBJ1-6; perhaps TRBD1 as D (5 bases). TRBV23-1 is an ORF, with its function uncertain. The ends were cut back, 3 bases at V and 6 bases at J, with 12 bases in the middle. This CDR3 contains 15 residues. The CDR3: CASSQPMGGNSPLHF. The DNA of the CDR3 is TGCGCCAGCAGTCAGCCTATGGGGGGTAATTCACCCCTCCACTTT.